The rows below give T cell receptor beta chains drawn from one sample of a study of resident and recirculating memory T cells in vitiligo. The table came from immunoSEQ multiplex PCR; TCRdb's copy has only in-frame clones and leaves some out. The table lists roughly 40,000 clones, over 90% of them singletons, with 4.5% in the top ten. Sequenced material: blood. All receptors derive from a male donor with vitiligo. CDR3s include the opening cysteine and the closing phenylalanine or tryptophan. Fields, in order: V gene, J gene, clone size, D gene, CDR3 DNA, CDR3 protein. The D gene is left open where the match is weak. Expanded clones get a size class; other rows say once, few or many, or leave the size out.

TRBV7-9	TRBJ1-6	NA	TRBD1	TGTGCCAGCAGCTCGGACAGGGAGAGTAGTTCACCCCTCCACTTT	CASSSDRESSSPLHF
TRBV4-3	TRBJ2-5	NA	NA	TGCGCCAGCAGCCAAGAGGCACGGGGGAAGACCCAGTACTTC	CASSQEARGKTQYF
TRBV5-1	TRBJ2-5	NA	TRBD2	TGCGCCAGCAGCCCGGGAGGACTAGCGGGACAAGAGACCCAGTACTTC	CASSPGGLAGQETQYF
TRBV6-6	TRBJ2-7	NA	TRBD2	TGTGCCAGCAGTGGCGGGGGGTCCTACGAGCAGTACTTC	CASSGGGSYEQYF
TRBV19	TRBJ1-5	NA	NA	TGTGCCAGTAGTATATGGGAGGGGATTGGCAATCAGCCCCAGCATTTT	CASSIWEGIGNQPQHF
TRBV15	TRBJ2-2	NA	TRBD1	TGTGCCACCAGCAGAGGGACAGGGGAGGACACCGGGGAGCTGTTTTTT	CATSRGTGEDTGELFF
TRBV30	TRBJ1-6	NA	NA	TGTGCCTGGAGTGCGACTAAAACTGAACGGGGGAAGGCCTATAATTCACCCCTCCACTTT	CAWSATKTERGKAYNSPLHF
TRBV14	TRBJ1-3	few	NA	TGTGCCAGCAGCCAAGTCGGGGGTTCCGGAAACACCATATATTTT	CASSQVGGSGNTIYF
TRBV7-8	TRBJ2-7	NA	TRBD2	TGTGCCAGCAGCGTTACTAGCGGGGGGACGCTATACGAGCAGTACTTC	CASSVTSGGTLYEQYF
TRBV30	TRBJ2-5	NA	NA	TGTGCCTGGAGTGTCGGGTTCCAAGAGACCCAGTACTTC	CAWSVGFQETQYF
TRBV5-6	TRBJ2-1	NA	NA	TGTGCCAGCAGCTTTGGACAGACCAATGAGCAGTTCTTC	CASSFGQTNEQFF
TRBV9	TRBJ2-5	NA	TRBD2	TGTGCCAGCAGCGTAGACCCTAGCGGGGGCCTGCAAGAGACCCAGTACTTC	CASSVDPSGGLQETQYF
TRBV5-1	TRBJ2-7	NA	NA	TGCGCCAGCAGCTTGGCCCCGACAGGTCCAGACGAGCAGTACTTC	CASSLAPTGPDEQYF
TRBV7-2	TRBJ2-1	NA	NA	TGTGCCAGCAGCTCCCCGGGGGTAGGCTCCTACAATGAGCAGTTCTTC	CASSSPGVGSYNEQFF
TRBV5-4	TRBJ2-2	NA	TRBD2	TGTGCCAGCAGCTCGACAGCGGGGTCGCTCGGGGAGCTGTTTTTT	CASSSTAGSLGELFF
TRBV5-4	TRBJ2-5	once	TRBD2	TGTGCCAGCAGCTTTAGCGGGGTCCAAGAGACCCAGTACTTC	CASSFSGVQETQYF
TRBV5-1	TRBJ2-1	NA	TRBD1	TGCGCCAGCAGCTTAGACAGGGACGCGCAGTTCTTC	CASSLDRDAQFF
TRBV9	TRBJ2-1	NA	NA	TGTGCCAGCAGCGTCTCCGGCTCCTACAATGAGCAGTTCTTC	CASSVSGSYNEQFF
TRBV20-1	TRBJ2-7	NA	TRBD1	TGCAGTGCGGACAGGGGCGGAGGGCAGTACTTC	CSADRGGGQYF
TRBV9	TRBJ1-3	NA	NA	TGTGCCAGCAGCGGACCGGCGGCATCTGGAAACACCATATATTTT	CASSGPAASGNTIYF
TRBV5-1	TRBJ1-1	NA	NA	TGCGCCAGCGGACGTACGACAGGAAACACTGAAGCTTTCTTT	CASGRTTGNTEAFF
TRBV30	TRBJ1-2	once	NA	TGTGCCTGGAGTGGCCAGACAGTGAAGGGCTACACCTTC	CAWSGQTVKGYTF
TRBV29-1	TRBJ1-2	NA	TRBD1	TGCAGCGTTGAAAGGACAGGGGGTGTTAACTATGGCTACACCTTC	CSVERTGGVNYGYTF